This T cell receptor beta chain comes out of a study of STAT5B mutations in CD4+ large granular lymphocyte leukemia. Study-level findings and limits: Patient CD4-sorted repertoires stayed more clonal than healthy ones after leukemic-clone removal. Over 20% of private leukemic clonotypes occurred rarely in other patients' non-leukemic repertoires. Without HLA matching, higher CD4+ than CD8+ T-LGLL clonality could reflect small sample size.

Sequencing was performed with immunoSEQ multiplex PCR; in TCRdb, only in-frame clones are kept and a portion is missing. The sample lists approximately 20,000 clones, 82% occurring once. In the case of this clone: No antigen is known for it.

V lost 1 base to trimming and J lost 0 bases; unmatched junction nucleotides: 7. The CDR3 loop spans 17 amino acids. Germline-derived CDR1 and CDR2 are SGHRS and YFSETQ. Sequenced input: CD4+ T cells from blood buffy coats. J is TRBJ2-3 and V is TRBV5-1, with 8 bases lining up with TRBD2. This sequence originates from a human donor in good health. CDR3 sequence reads: CASSLPTSGTSTDTQYF. In DNA, the CDR3 is TGCGCCAGCAGCTTGCCAACTAGCGGAACTAGCACAGATACGCAGTATTTT.